This T cell receptor beta chain was captured by sequencing in a study of T-cell reconstitution after alpha-beta-depleted transplantation in children. The V end lost 8 bases, the J end lost 4 bases, and 12 bases lay between the germline ends. This CDR3 contains 13 residues. From germline, CDR1 is MNHNS and CDR2 SASEGT. The authors prepared the TCRbeta library with unique molecular identifiers. TCRdb re-analysed the PCR reads in MiXCR, keeping a single row per CDR3 protein. The sample includes about 98,000 distinct CDR3 sequences, about 5.6% of them seen just once. The chain is built from TRBV6-1 and TRBJ2-1; D not resolved. This clonotype originated in a female patient aged 2-9 years who had a stem cell transplant for Fanconi anemia, so the T cells may come from the graft donor. Source: PBMCs, mostly from graft donor cells, taken 60 days after TCRalphabeta/CD19-depleted stem cell transplant. CDR3 DNA: TGTGCCAGCTTCGAGGCAGTTTACAATGAGCAGTTCTTC. This codes for CASFEAVYNEQFF.